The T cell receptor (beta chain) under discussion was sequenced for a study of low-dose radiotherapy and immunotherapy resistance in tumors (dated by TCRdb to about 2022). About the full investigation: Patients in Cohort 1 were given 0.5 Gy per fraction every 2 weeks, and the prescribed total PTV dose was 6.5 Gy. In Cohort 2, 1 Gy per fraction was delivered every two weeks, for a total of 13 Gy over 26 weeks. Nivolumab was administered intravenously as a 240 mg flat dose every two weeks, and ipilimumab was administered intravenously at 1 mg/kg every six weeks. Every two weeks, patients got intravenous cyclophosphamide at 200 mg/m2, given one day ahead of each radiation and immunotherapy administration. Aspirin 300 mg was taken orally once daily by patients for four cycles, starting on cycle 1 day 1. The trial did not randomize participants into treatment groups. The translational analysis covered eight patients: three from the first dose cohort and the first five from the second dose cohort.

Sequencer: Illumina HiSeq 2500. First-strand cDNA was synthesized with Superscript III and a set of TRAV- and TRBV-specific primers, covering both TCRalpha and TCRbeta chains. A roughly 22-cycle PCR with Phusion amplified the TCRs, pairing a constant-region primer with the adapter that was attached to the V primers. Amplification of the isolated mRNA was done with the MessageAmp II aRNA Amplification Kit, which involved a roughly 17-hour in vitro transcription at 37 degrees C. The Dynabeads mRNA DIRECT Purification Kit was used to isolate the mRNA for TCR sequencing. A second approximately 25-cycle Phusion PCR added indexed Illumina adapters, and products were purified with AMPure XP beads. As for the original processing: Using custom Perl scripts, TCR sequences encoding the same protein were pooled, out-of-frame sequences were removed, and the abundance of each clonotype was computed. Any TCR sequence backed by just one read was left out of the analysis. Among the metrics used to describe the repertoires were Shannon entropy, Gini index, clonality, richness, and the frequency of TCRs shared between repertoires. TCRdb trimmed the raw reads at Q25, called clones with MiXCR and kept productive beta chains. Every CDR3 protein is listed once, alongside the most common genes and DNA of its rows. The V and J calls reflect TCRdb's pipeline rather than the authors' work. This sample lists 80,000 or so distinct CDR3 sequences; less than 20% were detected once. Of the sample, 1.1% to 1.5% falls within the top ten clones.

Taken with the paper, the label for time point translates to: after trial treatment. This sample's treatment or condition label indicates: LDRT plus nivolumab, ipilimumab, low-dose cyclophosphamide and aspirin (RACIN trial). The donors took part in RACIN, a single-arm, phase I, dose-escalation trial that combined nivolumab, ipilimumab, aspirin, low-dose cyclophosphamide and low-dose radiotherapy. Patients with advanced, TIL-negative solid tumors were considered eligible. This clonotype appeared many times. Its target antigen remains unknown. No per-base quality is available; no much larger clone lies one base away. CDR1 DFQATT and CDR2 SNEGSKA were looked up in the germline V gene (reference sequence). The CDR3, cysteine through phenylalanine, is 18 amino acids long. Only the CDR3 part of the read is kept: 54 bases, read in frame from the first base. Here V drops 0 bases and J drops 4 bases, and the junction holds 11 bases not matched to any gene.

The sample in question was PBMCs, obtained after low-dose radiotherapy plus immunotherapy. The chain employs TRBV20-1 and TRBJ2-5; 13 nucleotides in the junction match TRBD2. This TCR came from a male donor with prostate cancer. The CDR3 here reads CSARDPEGLAGSSETQYF. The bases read TGCAGTGCTAGAGATCCCGAGGGACTAGCGGGGAGTTCAGAGACCCAGTACTTC.